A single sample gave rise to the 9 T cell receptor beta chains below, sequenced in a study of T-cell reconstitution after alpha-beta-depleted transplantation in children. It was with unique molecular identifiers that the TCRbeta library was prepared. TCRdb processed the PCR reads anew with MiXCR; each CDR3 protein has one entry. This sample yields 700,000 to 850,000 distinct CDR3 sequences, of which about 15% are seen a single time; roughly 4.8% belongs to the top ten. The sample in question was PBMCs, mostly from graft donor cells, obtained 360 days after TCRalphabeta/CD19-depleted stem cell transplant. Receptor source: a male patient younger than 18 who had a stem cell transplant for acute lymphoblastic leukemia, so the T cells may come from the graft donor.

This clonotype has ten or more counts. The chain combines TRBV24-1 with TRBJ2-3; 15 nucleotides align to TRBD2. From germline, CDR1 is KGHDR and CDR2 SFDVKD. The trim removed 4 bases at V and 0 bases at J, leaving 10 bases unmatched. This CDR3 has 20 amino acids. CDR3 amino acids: CATSEPSNGTSGRSTDTQYF. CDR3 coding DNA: TGTGCCACCAGTGAGCCTTCTAATGGGACTAGCGGGAGGAGCACAGATACGCAGTATTTT.

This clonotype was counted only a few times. The DNA for the CDR3 is TGTGCCAGCAGTCCTTCGGGACTAGAAGAGACCCAGTACTTC. It specifies CASSPSGLEETQYF. V usage is TRBV12-3 or TRBV12-4 and J usage is TRBJ2-5, with 8 bases that match TRBD2. The V segment lost 5 bases and the J segment 3 bases; nucleotides outside the gene matches: 5. The CDR3 consists of 14 residues.

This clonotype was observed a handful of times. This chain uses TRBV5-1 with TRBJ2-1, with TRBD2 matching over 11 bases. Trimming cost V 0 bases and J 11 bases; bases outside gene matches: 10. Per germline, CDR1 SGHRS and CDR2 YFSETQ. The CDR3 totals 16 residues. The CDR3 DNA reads TGCGCCAGCAGCTTGGTTCTAGCGGGAGGCCGACGGCAGCAGTTCTTC. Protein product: CASSLVLAGGRRQQFF.

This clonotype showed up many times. The CDR3, as DNA: TGTGCCAGCAGTCCACGGCGCTACGAGCAGTACTTC. It translates to CASSPRRYEQYF. This chain connects TRBV12-3 or TRBV12-4 to TRBJ2-7; D not resolved. The V and J ends lost 5 bases and 3 bases respectively, with 8 bases between them. This CDR3 is 12 amino acids long.

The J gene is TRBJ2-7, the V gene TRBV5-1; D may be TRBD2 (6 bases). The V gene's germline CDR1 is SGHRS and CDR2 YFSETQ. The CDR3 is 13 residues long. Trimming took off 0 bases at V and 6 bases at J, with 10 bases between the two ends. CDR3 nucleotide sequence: TGCGCCAGCAGCTTGGTAGGAGGGATCGAGCAGTACTTC. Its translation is CASSLVGGIEQYF.

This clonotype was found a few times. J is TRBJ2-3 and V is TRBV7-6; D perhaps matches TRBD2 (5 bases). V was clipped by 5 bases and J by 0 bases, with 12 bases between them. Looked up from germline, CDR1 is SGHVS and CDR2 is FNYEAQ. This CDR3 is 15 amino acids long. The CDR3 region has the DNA TGTGCCAGCAGCCCCCCTGAGGGTAGCACAGATACGCAGTATTTT. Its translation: CASSPPEGSTDTQYF.

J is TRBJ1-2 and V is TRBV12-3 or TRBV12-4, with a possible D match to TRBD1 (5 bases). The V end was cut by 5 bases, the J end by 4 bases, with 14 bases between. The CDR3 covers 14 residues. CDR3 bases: TGTGCCAGCAGTCCCCGTAGGGGCCGCTATGGCTACACCTTC. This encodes CASSPRRGRYGYTF.

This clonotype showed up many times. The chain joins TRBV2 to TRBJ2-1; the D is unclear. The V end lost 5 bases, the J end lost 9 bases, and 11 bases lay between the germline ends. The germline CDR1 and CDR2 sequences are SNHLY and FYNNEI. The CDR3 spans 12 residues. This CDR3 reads CASSLGLLEQFF. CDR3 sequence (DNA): TGTGCCAGCAGTTTAGGTCTACTTGAGCAGTTCTTC.

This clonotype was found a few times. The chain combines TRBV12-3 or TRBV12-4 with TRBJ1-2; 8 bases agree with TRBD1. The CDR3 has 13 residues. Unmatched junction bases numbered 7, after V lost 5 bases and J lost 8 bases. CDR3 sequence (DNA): TGTGCCAGCAGTCCGGACAGGGAGAGGGGCTACACCTTC. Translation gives CASSPDRERGYTF.